The 3 T cell receptor beta chains reported below all come from one sample, sequenced in a study of response to subunit inactivated influenza vaccine. One entry per CDR3 protein results from TCRdb running MiXCR on the RT-PCR reads. The profile shows 600,000 to 850,000 distinct CDR3 sequences, roughly 15% of them singletons. The sample consisted of PBMCs from blood, taken approximately 15 days before vaccination. The origin of the receptors is a man aged 45-65 years who received an inactivated influenza vaccine.

The chain couples TRBV15 to TRBJ2-1; D is unresolved. This CDR3 comprises 14 residues. V lost 5 bases to trimming and J lost 9 bases, with 17 bases between them. Germline CDR1 reads LNHNV; CDR2 reads YYDKDF (reference sequence). CDR3 residues: CATSARPDGSEQFF. The DNA of the CDR3 is TGTGCCACCAGCGCCCGGCCGGACGGTAGTGAGCAGTTCTTC.

The rearrangement uses TRBV5-1 and TRBJ2-7, with D possibly matching TRBD2 (6 bases). The V end lost 4 bases, the J end lost 3 bases, and 14 bases lay between the germline ends. The CDR3 contains 14 residues. CDR1 is SGHRS and CDR2 is YFSETQ in the germline V gene. CDR3 loop: CASSTRGMFYEQYF. The CDR3 DNA follows: TGCGCCAGCAGCACCCGGGGGATGTTCTACGAGCAGTACTTC.

This rearrangement joins TRBV2 to TRBJ1-1, with 9 bases matching TRBD1. The V segment lost 2 bases and the J segment 13 bases; nucleotides outside the gene matches: 14. This CDR3 comprises 15 residues. CDR1 and CDR2 (germline): SNHLY, FYNNEI. The CDR3 is CASSETGGAMGIDFF. The CDR3 DNA sequence: TGTGCCAGCAGTGAAACAGGGGGCGCGATGGGAATAGATTTCTTT. The full variable domain, its missing parts supplied by reference TRBV2 and TRBJ1-1, is EPEVTQTPSHQVTQMGQEVILRCVPISNHLYFYWYRQILGQKVEFLVSFYNNEISEKSEIFDDQFSVERPDGSNFTLKIRSTKLEDSAMYFCASSETGGAMGIDFFGQGTRLTVV.